This TCR beta chain was observed in a study of blood T cell repertoires in COVID-19. Per the authors' pipeline: Estimated nucleated cell counts came from reference gene primer amplification. Sequencing used immunoSEQ multiplex PCR; TCRdb keeps in-frame clones, though not all of them. V, J and clone size derive from that table, while D and trimming were established from the DNA sequence. The repertoire holds over 250,000 clones, with 70% to 90% as singletons. Germline values: CDR1 SGHDN, CDR2 FVKESK. J lost 3 bases, V lost 4 bases, and 9 bases had no gene match. The CDR3 is 17 residues long. The sample comprised peripheral blood. The receptor comes from a woman between 70 and 85 years old with acute or convalescent COVID-19. The chain couples TRBV14 to TRBJ2-2, with 9 bases that match TRBD1. The DNA of the CDR3 is TGTGCCAGCAGCCCGTCTCAAGGGACAGGGTACACCGGGGAGCTGTTTTTT. Residues: CASSPSQGTGYTGELFF.